Below, 20 T cell receptor beta chains from the same sample are listed, as sequenced in a study of cytomegalovirus exposure and HLA in healthy donors. PCR amplification relied on 60 Vbeta primers (plus 13 Jbeta primers). TCRdb's copy holds only in-frame clones and misses some; the assay was immunoSEQ multiplex PCR. The profile shows around 150,000 clones, around 68% of them singletons. The sample consisted of PBMCs. All receptors come from a middle-aged woman in good health and CMV-seropositive.

DNA for the CDR3: TGCAGCGGGGGGGGAAGGTGGGAGACCCAGTACTTC. As protein: CSGGGRWETQYF. The rearrangement uses TRBV29-1 and TRBJ2-5; 7 positions match TRBD2. CDR1 and CDR2 from the germline V gene are SQVTM and ANQGSEA. V trimming: 7 bases; J trimming: 5 bases; junction bases outside the gene matches: 7. There are 12 residues in the CDR3.

J is TRBJ1-2 and V is TRBV4-3; 7 bases map to TRBD1. The CDR3 loop spans 18 amino acids. With V trimmed by 4 bases and J by 0 bases, 14 bases remained unmatched. Germline assignment: CDR1 LGHNA and CDR2 YSLEER. The DNA for the CDR3 is TGCGCCAGCAGCCCGGGAACCGGGACAGACCCTTCTAACTATGGCTACACCTTC. Translation gives CASSPGTGTDPSNYGYTF.

This sequence joins TRBV9 and TRBJ1-1, with D uncertain. CDR1 is SGDLS, CDR2 YYNGEE, per germline. The V and J ends lost 2 bases and 7 bases respectively, with 12 bases between them. The CDR3 loop spans 13 amino acids. CDR3 coding DNA: TGTGCCAGCAGCGTGGAAGACGGGGATGAAGCTTTCTTT. Its protein is CASSVEDGDEAFF.

The V gene is TRBV19, the J gene TRBJ1-5; 7 bases match TRBD1. The V gene's germline CDR1 is LNHDA and CDR2 SQIVND (reference sequence). Trimming cost V 5 bases and J 6 bases; bases outside gene matches: 4. This CDR3 has 13 residues. CDR3: CASSLQGSQPQHF. DNA for the CDR3: TGTGCCAGTAGTTTACAGGGGAGTCAGCCCCAGCATTTT.

The chain couples TRBV7-2 to TRBJ2-2; 9 nucleotides line up with TRBD1. CDR3 length: 15 residues. Germline lookup yields CDR1 SGHTA and CDR2 FQGNSA. The ends lost 4 bases at V and 7 bases at J; junction bases unmatched: 7. The CDR3 nucleotides read TGTGCCAGCAGCTCCCACGGGACAGGGCTCGGGGAGCTGTTTTTT. It yields the protein CASSSHGTGLGELFF.

The rearrangement uses TRBV28 and TRBJ1-3, with D perhaps matching TRBD1 (6 bases). CDR1 is MDHEN, CDR2 SYDVKM, per germline. V lost 2 bases and J lost 4, with 12 bases in between. This CDR3 has 15 amino acids. The CDR3 sequence is CASSLATGSGNTIYF. Here the CDR3 DNA reads TGTGCCAGCAGTTTAGCCACAGGGTCCGGAAACACCATATATTTT.

This clone was picked up a small number of times. The V gene is TRBV6-5, the J gene TRBJ1-5, with TRBD1 identical over 8 bases. The CDR3 is made up of 14 amino acids. Trimming took 5 bases from V and 7 from J; bases not matched to a gene: 7. The V gene's germline CDR1 is MNHEY and CDR2 SVGAGI. The CDR3 region is CASSATGEEQPQHF. Here the CDR3 DNA reads TGTGCCAGCAGTGCGACAGGGGAGGAACAGCCCCAGCATTTT.

V usage is TRBV2 and J usage is TRBJ2-7; D unresolved. CDR1 and CDR2 (germline): SNHLY, FYNNEI. The CDR3 totals 14 residues. The V end lost 3 bases, the J end lost 3 bases, and 12 bases lay between the germline ends. The CDR3 DNA reads as TGTGCCAGCAGTGATCTAGTGACGGACTACGAGCAGTACTTC. Amino acids: CASSDLVTDYEQYF. The entire variable domain, with the rest obtained from reference TRBV2 and TRBJ2-7, is as follows: EPEVTQTPSHQVTQMGQEVILRCVPISNHLYFYWYRQILGQKVEFLVSFYNNEISEKSEIFDDQFSVERPDGSNFTLKIRSTKLEDSAMYFCASSDLVTDYEQYFGPGTRLTVT.

This chain joins TRBV27 and TRBJ2-1, with 7 positions matching TRBD1. Germline CDR1 and CDR2: MNHEY and SMNVEV (reference sequence). The length of the CDR3 is 16 residues. V shed 6 bases, J shed 4 bases, and the junction held 12 bases outside the gene matches. CDR3 nucleotide sequence: TGTGCCAGCAGAGAAGACAGGGCCTATCGGTACAATGAGCAGTTCTTC. Amino acid sequence: CASREDRAYRYNEQFF.

The chain uses TRBV9 and TRBJ1-1, with 7 bases aligning to TRBD1. CDR3 length: 13 residues. The germline gives CDR1 SGDLS, CDR2 YYNGEE. The ends lost 4 bases at V and 7 bases at J; junction bases unmatched: 7. The DNA for the CDR3 is TGTGCCAGCAGCCCAAGACAGGGCCATGAAGCTTTCTTT. It translates to CASSPRQGHEAFF.

This chain joins TRBV27 and TRBJ1-5; D perhaps matches TRBD1 (6 bases). Germline V gene data show CDR1 as MNHEY and CDR2 as SMNVEV (reference sequence). Trimming cost V 6 bases and J 6 bases, with 12 bases left between them. There are 13 residues in the CDR3. The CDR3 DNA sequence: TGTGCCAGCAGCAACAGGGTAGGTCAGCCCCAGCATTTT. Translated: CASSNRVGQPQHF.

The chain links TRBV10-3 to TRBJ2-1; 14 bases fit TRBD2. After removal of 10 bases from V and 7 bases from J, the junction contained 6 bases not matched to a gene. Germline loops: CDR1 ENHRY, CDR2 SYGVKD. This CDR3 spans 14 amino acids. The CDR3 DNA reads as TGTGCCAGCCAGGGACTAGCGGGAGCGAATGAGCAGTTCTTC. Translation: CASQGLAGANEQFF.

Details on this clone: One junction end disagrees with the germline gene, perhaps due to a read error. The gene calls are TRBV27 and TRBJ1-2; 8 nucleotides align to TRBD1. The germline gives CDR1 MNHEY, CDR2 SMNVEV (reference sequence). The CDR3 spans 14 residues. The DNA for the CDR3 is TGTGCCAGCAGACAGACAGGGGCGGGGTATGGCTACCCCTTC. Translated, it gives CASRQTGAGYGYPF.

V gene TRBV7-8 combines with J gene TRBJ1-5; D might be TRBD1 (5 bases). Trimming removed 1 base at V and 0 bases at J, with 13 bases between. The germline V gene encodes CDR1 SGHVS and CDR2 FQNEAQ. CDR3 length: 17 residues. Here the CDR3 reads CASSLVGGGLSNQPQHF. The CDR3 region has the DNA TGTGCCAGCAGCTTAGTCGGGGGGGGACTTAGCAATCAGCCCCAGCATTTT.

Only a few counts were recorded for this clone. J is TRBJ2-2 and V is TRBV5-1; tentatively, D is TRBD2 (6 bases). The CDR3 has 19 amino acids. Germline CDR1 SGHRS, CDR2 YFSETQ. The V end lost 4 bases, the J end lost 3 bases, and 25 bases lay between the germline ends. The CDR3 is CASSEARGPGLSYTGELFF. For the CDR3, the DNA is TGCGCCAGCAGCGAAGCGAGGGGCCCGGGACTTTCTTACACCGGGGAGCTGTTTTTT.

For the CDR3, the DNA is TGTGCCAGTAGTAGGGGACTAGCGGGAGGGAGCTCCTACAATGAGCAGTTCTTC. Protein sequence: CASSRGLAGGSSYNEQFF. The genes are TRBV19 and TRBJ2-1; the match to TRBD2 covers 16 bases. The CDR3 is 18 residues long. V shed 4 bases, J shed 0 bases, and the junction held 3 bases outside the gene matches. The V gene's germline CDR1 is LNHDA and CDR2 SQIVND (reference sequence). The entire variable domain, with the rest obtained from reference TRBV19 and TRBJ2-1, is as follows: DGGITQSPKYLFRKEGQNVTLSCEQNLNHDAMYWYRQDPGQGLRLIYYSQIVNDFQKGDIAEGYSVSREKKESFPLTVTSAQKNPTAFYLCASSRGLAGGSSYNEQFFGPGTRLTVL.

The chain employs TRBV10-2 and TRBJ2-7, with a tentative D call TRBD2 (5 bases). V shed 1 base and J shed 0 bases, with 13 bases lying between them. CDR3 length: 16 amino acids. Germline V gives CDR1 WSHSY, CDR2 SAAADI. The CDR3 here is CASSEFLEGSSYEQYF. The CDR3 region has the DNA TGCGCCAGCAGTGAGTTTTTAGAAGGGAGCTCCTACGAGCAGTACTTC.

This chain links TRBV19 with TRBJ1-1; D unresolved. This CDR3 is built from 15 residues. Trimming took off 8 bases at V and 1 base at J, with 17 bases between the two ends. The germline CDR1 and CDR2 sequences are LNHDA and SQIVND (reference sequence). The CDR3 DNA follows: TGTGCCAGTCGAGACCCCGGGATAGCGAACACTGAAGCTTTCTTT. Protein sequence: CASRDPGIANTEAFF. The full variable domain, with the rest looked up from reference TRBV19 and TRBJ1-1, is DGGITQSPKYLFRKEGQNVTLSCEQNLNHDAMYWYRQDPGQGLRLIYYSQIVNDFQKGDIAEGYSVSREKKESFPLTVTSAQKNPTAFYLCASRDPGIANTEAFFGQGTRLTVV.

The chain links TRBV6-1 to TRBJ1-4; maybe TRBD1 (6 bases). The CDR3 contains 17 residues. Germline assignment: CDR1 MNHNS and CDR2 SASEGT. V gave up 4 bases and J gave up 1 base, with 16 bases separating them. The DNA for the CDR3 is TGTGCCAGCAGTGCAACAGGGTTACTTCAAACTAATGAAAAACTGTTTTTT. Translation gives CASSATGLLQTNEKLFF.

The rearrangement joins TRBV29-1 to TRBJ2-4; TRBD1 is a possible D gene (6 bases). The length of the CDR3 is 11 residues. With 4 bases removed from V and 5 bases from J, the gap between germline ends came to 6 bases. CDR1 SQVTM and CDR2 ANQGSEA come from the germline V gene. The CDR3 protein is CSVGGQNIQYF. The CDR3 DNA reads TGCAGCGTTGGGGGGCAAAACATTCAGTACTTC.